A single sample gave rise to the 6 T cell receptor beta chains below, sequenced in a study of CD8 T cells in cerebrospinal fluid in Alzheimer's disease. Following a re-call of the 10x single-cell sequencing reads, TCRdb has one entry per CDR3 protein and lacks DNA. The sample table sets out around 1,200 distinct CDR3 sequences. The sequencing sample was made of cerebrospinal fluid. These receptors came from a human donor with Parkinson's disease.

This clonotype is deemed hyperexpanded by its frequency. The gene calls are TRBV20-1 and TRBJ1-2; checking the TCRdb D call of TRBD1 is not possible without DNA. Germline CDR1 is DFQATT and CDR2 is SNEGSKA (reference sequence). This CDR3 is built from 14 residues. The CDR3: CSARVWGGVYGYTF.

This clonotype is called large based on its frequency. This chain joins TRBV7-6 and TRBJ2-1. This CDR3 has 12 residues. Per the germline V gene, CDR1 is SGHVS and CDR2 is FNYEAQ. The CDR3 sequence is CASSLGDNEQFF.

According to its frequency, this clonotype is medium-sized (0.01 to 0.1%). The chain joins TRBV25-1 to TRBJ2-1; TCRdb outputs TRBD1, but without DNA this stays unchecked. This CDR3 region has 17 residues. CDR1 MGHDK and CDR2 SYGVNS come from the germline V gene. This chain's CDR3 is CASSGLGQSLSYNEQFF. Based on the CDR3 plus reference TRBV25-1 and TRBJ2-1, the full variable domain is EADIYQTPRYLVIGTGKKITLECSQTMGHDKMYWYQQDPGMELHLIHYSYGVNSTEKGDLSSESTVSRIRTEHFPLTLESARPSHTSQYLCASSGLGQSLSYNEQFFGPGTRLTVL.

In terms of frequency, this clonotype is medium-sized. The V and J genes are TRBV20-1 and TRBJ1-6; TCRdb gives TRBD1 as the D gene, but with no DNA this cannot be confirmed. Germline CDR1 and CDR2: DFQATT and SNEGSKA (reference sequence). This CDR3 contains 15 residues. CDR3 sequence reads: CSAMRTGDYNSPLHF.

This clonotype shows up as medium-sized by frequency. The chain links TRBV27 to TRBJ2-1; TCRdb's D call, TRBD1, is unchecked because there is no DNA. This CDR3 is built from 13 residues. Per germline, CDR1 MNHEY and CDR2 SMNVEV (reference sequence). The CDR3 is CASTSQGANEQFF.

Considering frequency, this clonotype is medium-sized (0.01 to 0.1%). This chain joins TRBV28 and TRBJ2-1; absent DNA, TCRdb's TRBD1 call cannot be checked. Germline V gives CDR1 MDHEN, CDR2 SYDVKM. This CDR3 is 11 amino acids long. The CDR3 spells CASSLTGTRFF. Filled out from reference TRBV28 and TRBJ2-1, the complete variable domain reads DVKVTQSSRYLVKRTGEKVFLECVQDMDHENMFWYRQDPGLGLRLIYFSYDVKMKEKGDIPEGYSVSREKKERFSLILESASTNQTSMYLCASSLTGTRFFGPGTRLTVL.